The 17 T cell receptor beta chains listed next were all sequenced from one sample in a study of CD8 T cells in Susac syndrome (dated by TCRdb to the late 2010s). Library method: the immunoSEQ multiplex PCR assay. RNA was extracted using the RNeasy kit, and roughly 0.5 to 1 ug of the RNA was reverse transcribed with random hexamers. The raw public data were reprocessed by TCRdb itself: fastp quality trimming at Q25, MiXCR clonotype calling, in-frame beta chains only. When rows share a CDR3 protein, they turn into one entry using the most common DNA and genes. This sample gives about 160,000 distinct CDR3 sequences in total; roughly 94% of them show up just once. The ten largest account for over 0.09% of the sample. The specimen was CD4+ T cells from PBMCs. All receptors come from a human donor with multiple sclerosis.

The chain recombines TRBV3-1 with TRBJ2-5, with a weak D call TRBD1 (8 bases). Germline V gene sequence: CDR1 LGHDT, CDR2 YNNKEL (reference sequence). CDR3 length equals 17 residues. V dropped 3 bases and J dropped 5 bases, with 22 bases sitting between them. In DNA form, the CDR3 reads TGTGCCAGCAGCCACGGACCTCCCGGACAGGGAGGGGAGACCCAGTACTTC. Protein product: CASSHGPPGQGGETQYF.

The chain links TRBV3-1 to TRBJ2-3; D is ambiguous. Between the trimmed V and J ends, which lost 1 base and 7 bases, there was a span of 3 bases. The CDR3 runs 11 residues. The germline V gene has CDR1 LGHDT and CDR2 YNNKEL (reference sequence). CDR3 protein: CASSQVNTQYF. CDR3 DNA: TGTGCCAGCAGCCAAGTTAATACGCAGTATTTT.

The V gene is TRBV4-2, the J gene TRBJ2-2, with a weak D call TRBD2 (5 bases). The CDR3 contains 14 residues. Germline assignment: CDR1 LGHNA and CDR2 YNFKEQ. Trimming removed 5 bases at V and 6 bases at J, with 13 bases between. CDR3 protein: CASSSTSLAGELFF. The CDR3 DNA reads TGTGCCAGCAGCTCCACTAGTCTGGCCGGGGAGCTGTTTTTT.

This sequence joins TRBV11-3 and TRBJ1-4, with 7 bases aligning to TRBD1. Germline trimming cut 6 bases from V and 8 bases from J; bases unmatched to any gene: 6. Germline V gene data show CDR1 as SGHNT and CDR2 as YENEEA. The CDR3 totals 13 residues. The CDR3: CASSHRGPEKLFF. CDR3 coding DNA: TGTGCCAGCAGTCACAGGGGTCCCGAAAAACTGTTTTTT.

The chain carries TRBV4-1 and TRBJ2-3; either TRBD1 or TRBD2 may supply D (5 bases each). V lost 4 bases to trimming and J lost 4 bases, with 18 bases between them. Germline V lookup: CDR1 MGHRA, CDR2 YSYEKL. This CDR3 contains 16 residues. CDR3: CASSLLSPGAADTQYF. The CDR3 region has the DNA TGCGCCAGCAGCCTCCTAAGCCCCGGGGCAGCAGATACGCAGTATTTT.

The V and J genes are TRBV20-1 and TRBJ2-7; D uncertain. CDR1 is DFQATT, CDR2 SNEGSKA, per germline (reference sequence). This CDR3 spans 14 amino acids. V gave up 2 bases and J gave up 2 bases, with 13 bases separating them. DNA of the CDR3: TGCAGTGCTAGAAGACCTAGTCCTCCCTACGAGCAGTACTTC. Protein product: CSARRPSPPYEQYF.

The chain combines TRBV30 with TRBJ2-1; 10 bases fit TRBD2. The CDR3 is 13 residues long. With V trimmed by 5 bases and J by 10 bases, 8 bases remained unmatched. The germline V gene has CDR1 GTSNPN and CDR2 SVGIG (reference sequence). This CDR3 reads CAWGRGLAEEQFF. CDR3 coding DNA: TGTGCCTGGGGTCGCGGACTAGCGGAAGAGCAGTTCTTC.

The chain joins TRBV3-1 to TRBJ1-1; D is ambiguous. The CDR3 sequence is 15 residues long. From germline, CDR1 is LGHDT and CDR2 YNNKEL (reference sequence). Trimming took 0 bases from V and 2 from J, leaving 10 bases between them. The CDR3: CASSQDRGRNTEAFF. The CDR3 DNA follows: TGTGCCAGCAGCCAAGATCGCGGTCGAAACACTGAAGCTTTCTTT.

The chain carries TRBV5-4 and TRBJ2-2, with 8 positions matching TRBD2. Germline trimming cut 0 bases from V and 5 bases from J; bases unmatched to any gene: 3. Germline V gene lookup returns CDR1 SGHNT and CDR2 YYREEE (reference sequence). The CDR3 is made up of 15 amino acids. The CDR3 DNA sequence: TGTGCCAGCAGCTTGGATCCTAGCGGGACCGGGGAGCTGTTTTTT. As protein: CASSLDPSGTGELFF.

This clonotype turned up a few times. This chain connects TRBV5-4 to TRBJ2-2; D unresolved. The CDR3 sequence is 14 residues long. V was trimmed by 0 bases and J by 1 base, leaving 4 bases between them. Germline lookup yields CDR1 SGHNT and CDR2 YYREEE (reference sequence). Written as DNA, the CDR3 is TGTGCCAGCAGCTTGGGCGGGAACACCGGGGAGCTGTTTTTT. Translated, it gives CASSLGGNTGELFF.

This sequence joins TRBV19 and TRBJ2-1; 11 bases fit TRBD2. The trim removed 3 bases at V and 9 bases at J, leaving 10 bases unmatched. CDR1 is LNHDA, CDR2 SQIVND, per germline (reference sequence). The CDR3 length is 16 residues. Here the CDR3 DNA reads TGTGCCAGTAGTATGTCAGCTAGCGGGGGGACGAGTGAGCAGTTCTTC. This codes for CASSMSASGGTSEQFF.

This chain's CDR3 is CATSDSRRGAYNEQFF. CDR3 nucleotides: TGTGCCACCAGTGATTCCCGCCGAGGGGCCTACAATGAGCAGTTCTTC. The chain joins TRBV24-1 to TRBJ2-1; the D call may be TRBD1 or TRBD2 (5 bases each). V lost 2 bases, J lost 2 bases, and 12 bases lay in between. CDR3 length equals 16 residues. Germline V gene data show CDR1 as KGHDR and CDR2 as SFDVKD.

The CDR3 bases are TGTGCCGCTGGGGACAGGGCGTCGGCTAACTATGGCTACACCTTC. Encoded protein: CAAGDRASANYGYTF. The J gene is TRBJ1-2, the V gene TRBV6-2 or TRBV6-3; 9 positions match TRBD1. Germline V lookup: CDR1 MNHEY, CDR2 SVGEGT. CDR3 size: 15 residues. V trimming: 11 bases; J trimming: 0 bases; junction bases outside the gene matches: 10.

This clonotype was found once. The gene calls are TRBV6-6 and TRBJ2-1; 7 bases fit TRBD2. V shed 5 bases and J 10 bases; nucleotides not matched to a gene: 8. In germline, CDR1 is MNHNY, CDR2 SVGAGI (reference sequence). The CDR3 runs to 13 residues. CDR3 DNA sequence: TGTGCCAGCAGTCGGACTAGGGCGGACGAGCAGTTCTTC. It is translated as CASSRTRADEQFF.

The chain is built from TRBV4-2 and TRBJ2-3; no definite D call. With 5 bases removed from V and 5 bases from J, the gap between germline ends came to 14 bases. Germline V gene data show CDR1 as LGHNA and CDR2 as YNFKEQ. The CDR3 consists of 14 residues. The CDR3 coding sequence is TGTGCCAGCAGCGCGGACCTCTCCGGAGATACGCAGTATTTT. Translating gives CASSADLSGDTQYF.

This clonotype has just one count. The V and J genes are TRBV29-1 and TRBJ2-1; 9 bases match TRBD2. The CDR3 loop spans 15 amino acids. J was trimmed by 8 bases and V by 5 bases; bases with no gene match: 13. From germline, CDR1 is SQVTM and CDR2 ANQGSEA. CDR3 residues: CSVSGAGGPRDEQFF. The CDR3 nucleotides read TGCAGCGTTTCTGGGGCGGGAGGGCCGAGGGATGAGCAGTTCTTC.

The chain couples TRBV3-1 to TRBJ1-3; D remains unclear. The CDR3 is 14 amino acids. Germline CDR1 LGHDT, CDR2 YNNKEL (reference sequence). Trimming cost V 3 bases and J 0 bases, with 6 bases left between them. The DNA for the CDR3 is TGTGCCAGCAGCCAGTACGGCTCTGGAAACACCATATATTTT. Amino acid sequence: CASSQYGSGNTIYF.